These 5 T cell receptor beta chains were all obtained from the same sample, sequenced in a study of cytomegalovirus exposure and HLA in healthy donors. In the PCR, 60 Vbeta and 13 Jbeta primers were used. Sequenced by immunoSEQ multiplex PCR; TCRdb stores in-frame clones only, minus some. The sample lists tens of thousands of clones, more than 80% occurring once. Material: PBMCs. These TCRs come from a woman aged 40 to 50 in good health and CMV-seronegative.

The rearrangement uses TRBV5-1 and TRBJ2-7; no clear D. Germline CDR1 reads SGHRS; CDR2 reads YFSETQ. This CDR3 has 11 residues. V was shortened by 0 bases and J by 5 bases, with 3 bases between the two germline ends. The CDR3 region is CASSLEHEQYF. In DNA, the CDR3 is TGCGCCAGCAGCTTGGAGCACGAGCAGTACTTC.

V usage is TRBV7-2 and J usage is TRBJ1-2; weak D call: TRBD1 (5 bases). This CDR3 has 14 residues. Per the germline V gene, CDR1 is SGHTA and CDR2 is FQGNSA. V was cut by 1 base and J by 1 base, with 7 bases left in between. The CDR3 reads CASSLGTLNYGYTF. The CDR3 nucleotides read TGTGCCAGCAGCTTAGGGACACTTAACTATGGCTACACCTTC.

This clone has a handful of counts. The J gene is TRBJ2-2, the V gene TRBV5-4; tentative D call: TRBD2 (6 bases). The CDR3 totals 15 residues. Germline values: CDR1 SGHNT, CDR2 YYREEE (reference sequence). V lost 3 bases and J lost 4, with 13 bases in between. CDR3 residues: CASSSGGTSTGELFF. The CDR3 DNA is TGTGCCAGCAGCTCAGGCGGGACTTCCACCGGGGAGCTGTTTTTT.

Note on this clone: At the DNA level, this CDR3 is encoded by other sequences in the same sample as well. The chain is built from TRBV5-1 and TRBJ1-4, with D uncertain. The V end was cut by 0 bases, the J end by 4 bases, with 10 bases between. This CDR3 spans 15 amino acids. The germline gives CDR1 SGHRS, CDR2 YFSETQ. This CDR3 is CASSLVPGGNEKLFF. CDR3 in DNA: TGCGCCAGCAGCTTGGTCCCGGGAGGTAATGAAAAACTGTTTTTT.

This clone was seen a single time. The genes are TRBV2 and TRBJ2-3; TRBD2 matches 8 bases. The germline gives CDR1 SNHLY, CDR2 FYNNEI. The length of the CDR3 is 15 residues. J gave up 0 bases and V 6 bases, and 5 bases lay outside the gene matches. Here the CDR3 reads CASRSTSVSTDTQYF. The CDR3 nucleotides read TGTGCCAGCAGGTCGACTAGCGTTAGCACAGATACGCAGTATTTT. Based on the CDR3 plus reference TRBV2 and TRBJ2-3, the full variable domain is EPEVTQTPSHQVTQMGQEVILRCVPISNHLYFYWYRQILGQKVEFLVSFYNNEISEKSEIFDDQFSVERPDGSNFTLKIRSTKLEDSAMYFCASRSTSVSTDTQYFGPGTRLTVL.